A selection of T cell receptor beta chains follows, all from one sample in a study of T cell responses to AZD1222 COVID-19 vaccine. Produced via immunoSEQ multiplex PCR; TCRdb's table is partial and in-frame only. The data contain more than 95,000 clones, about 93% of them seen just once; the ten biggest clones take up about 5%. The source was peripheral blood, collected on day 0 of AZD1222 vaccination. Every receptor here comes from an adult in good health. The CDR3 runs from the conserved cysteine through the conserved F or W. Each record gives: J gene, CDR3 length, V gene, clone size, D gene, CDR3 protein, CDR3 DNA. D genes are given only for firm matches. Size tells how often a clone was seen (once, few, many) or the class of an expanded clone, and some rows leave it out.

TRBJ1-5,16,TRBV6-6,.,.,CASSYKGRDSNQPQHF,TGTGCCAGCAGTTACAAGGGAAGGGATAGCAATCAGCCCCAGCATTTT
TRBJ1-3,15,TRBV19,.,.,CASSPTKVAGNTIYF,TGTGCCAGTAGTCCTACGAAAGTTGCTGGAAACACCATATATTTT
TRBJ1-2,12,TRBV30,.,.,CAWSPDRHGYTF,TGTGCCTGGAGCCCTGACAGGCATGGCTACACCTTC
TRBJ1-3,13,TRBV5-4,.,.,CASSFSGGNTIYF,TGTGCCAGCAGCTTTTCGGGGGGGAACACCATATATTTT
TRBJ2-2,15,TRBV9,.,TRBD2,CASSVASSGAGELFF,TGTGCCAGCAGCGTAGCGTCTAGCGGGGCCGGGGAGCTGTTTTTT
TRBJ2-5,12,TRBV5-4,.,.,CASSLDGETQYF,TGTGCCAGCAGCTTGGACGGGGAGACCCAGTACTTC
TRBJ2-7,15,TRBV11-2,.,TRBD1,CASSLEDRSSYEQYF,TGTGCCAGCAGCTTAGAGGACAGGAGCTCCTACGAGCAGTACTTC
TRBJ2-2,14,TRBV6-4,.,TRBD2,CASRIAGDTGELFF,TGTGCCAGCAGAATAGCGGGGGACACCGGGGAGCTGTTTTTT
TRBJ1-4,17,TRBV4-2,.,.,CASSQDFRSSTNEKLFF,TGTGCCAGCAGCCAAGATTTTCGCAGTAGCACTAATGAAAAACTGTTTTTT
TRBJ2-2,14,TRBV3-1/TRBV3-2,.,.,CASSSTSQPGELFF,TGTGCCAGCAGCTCCACCTCCCAACCCGGGGAGCTGTTTTTT
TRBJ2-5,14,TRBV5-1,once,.,CASSLRRDQETQYF,TGCGCCAGCAGCTTGCGGCGGGATCAAGAGACCCAGTACTTC
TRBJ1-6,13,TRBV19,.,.,CASSTTNNSPLHF,TGTGCCAGTAGTACGACAAATAATTCACCCCTCCACTTT
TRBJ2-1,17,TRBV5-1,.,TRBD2,CASSFPPGLAGANEQFF,TGCGCCAGCAGCTTCCCCCCTGGACTAGCGGGAGCCAATGAGCAGTTCTTC
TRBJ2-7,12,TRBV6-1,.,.,CASSEAGYEQYF,TGTGCCAGCAGTGAGGCAGGGTACGAGCAGTACTTC
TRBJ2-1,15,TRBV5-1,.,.,CASSLGTSFRNEQFF,TGCGCCAGCAGCTTGGGAACTAGCTTTCGGAATGAGCAGTTCTTC
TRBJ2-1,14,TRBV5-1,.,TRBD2,CASRTSPTPNEQFF,TGCGCCAGCAGGACTAGCCCAACCCCCAATGAGCAGTTCTTC
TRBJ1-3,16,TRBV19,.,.,CASSIAQKSSGNTIYF,TGTGCCAGTAGTATCGCTCAGAAAAGCTCTGGAAACACCATATATTTT
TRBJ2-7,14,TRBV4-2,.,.,CASSQGRRSYEQYF,TGTGCCAGCAGCCAGGGACGCCGCTCCTACGAGCAGTACTTC
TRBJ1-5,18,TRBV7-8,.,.,CASSRETQVRYSNQPQHF,TGTGCCAGCAGCAGAGAGACACAGGTCCGATATAGCAATCAGCCCCAGCATTTT
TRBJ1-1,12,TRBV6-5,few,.,CASRRSNTEAFF,TGTGCCAGCAGAAGATCGAACACTGAAGCTTTCTTT
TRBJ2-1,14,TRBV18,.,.,CASSPRDSYNEQFF,TGTGCCAGCTCACCGCGGGACAGCTACAATGAGCAGTTCTTC
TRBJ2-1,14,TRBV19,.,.,CASSMTGLYNEQFF,TGTGCCAGTAGTATGACGGGATTATACAATGAGCAGTTCTTC
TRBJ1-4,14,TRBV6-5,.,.,CASSLHAAGEKLFF,TGTGCCAGCAGCCTCCACGCAGCGGGTGAAAAACTGTTTTTT
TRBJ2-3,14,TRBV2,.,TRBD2,CAQGEAGDADTQYF,TGTGCCCAAGGGGAAGCGGGAGATGCAGATACGCAGTATTTT
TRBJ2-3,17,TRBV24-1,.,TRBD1,CATSGTAGQGGADTQYF,TGTGCCACCAGTGGGACGGCAGGACAGGGCGGTGCAGATACGCAGTATTTT